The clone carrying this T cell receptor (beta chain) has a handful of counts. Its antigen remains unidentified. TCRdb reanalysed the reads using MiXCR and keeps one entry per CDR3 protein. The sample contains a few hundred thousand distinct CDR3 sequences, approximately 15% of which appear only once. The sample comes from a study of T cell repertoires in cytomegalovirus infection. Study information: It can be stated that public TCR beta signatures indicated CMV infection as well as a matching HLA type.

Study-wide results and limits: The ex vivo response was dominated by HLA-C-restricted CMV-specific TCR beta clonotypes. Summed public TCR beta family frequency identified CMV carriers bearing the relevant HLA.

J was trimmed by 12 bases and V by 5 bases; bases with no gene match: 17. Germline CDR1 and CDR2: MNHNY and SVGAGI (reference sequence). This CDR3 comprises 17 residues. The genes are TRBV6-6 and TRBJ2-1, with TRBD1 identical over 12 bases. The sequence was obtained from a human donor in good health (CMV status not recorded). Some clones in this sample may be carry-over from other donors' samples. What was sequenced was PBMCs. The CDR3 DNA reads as TGTGCCAGCAGTCCACGAATCGGGACAGGGGGCGGCGGGGGGCAGTTCTTC. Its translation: CASSPRIGTGGGGGQFF.